The 28 T cell receptor beta chains below all came from one sample that was sequenced in a study of T-cell memory formation after mild COVID-19. Each CDR3 protein gets one entry after TCRdb re-called the 5' RACE reads with MiXCR. The data hold a few hundred thousand distinct CDR3 sequences, with 20% to 25% observed a single time. Sequenced input: PBMCs or a T cell subset sorted from them (not recorded which). These receptors came from an adult woman who had mild COVID-19 (a few samples of this study predate the infection). Cell type and time point are not known.

The J gene is TRBJ2-1, the V gene TRBV7-2; 7 bases agree with TRBD2. This CDR3 spans 15 amino acids. The germline V gene has CDR1 SGHTA and CDR2 FQGNSA. V was pared by 3 bases and J by 7 bases, with 9 bases of the junction left unmatched. CDR3 bases: TGTGCCAGCAGCTTTAGTATTACTAGCGATAATGAGCAGTTCTTC. Amino acids: CASSFSITSDNEQFF.

CDR3 loop: CAISESGTSGKQYF. The CDR3 DNA reads as TGTGCCATCAGTGAGTCAGGGACTAGCGGTAAGCAGTACTTC. The gene calls are TRBV10-3 and TRBJ2-7, with 11 bases that match TRBD2. Looked up from germline, CDR1 is ENHRY and CDR2 is SYGVKD. V was clipped by 0 bases and J by 8 bases; unmatched bases: 3. There are 14 residues in the CDR3.

The chain employs TRBV19 and TRBJ1-1; no clear D gene. Trimming pared 2 bases from V and 0 bases from J, leaving 13 bases between. Germline V CDR1 and CDR2: LNHDA, SQIVND (reference sequence). This CDR3 has 16 residues. CDR3 DNA: TGTGCCAGTAGTATATCGGTCCCGACTGTGAACACTGAAGCTTTCTTT. This translates into CASSISVPTVNTEAFF.

This clonotype was detected a few times. The CDR3 region is CAWSGPGGGGRYGYTF. CDR3 in DNA: TGTGCCTGGAGTGGTCCCGGAGGGGGCGGGAGATATGGCTACACCTTC. The V gene is TRBV30, the J gene TRBJ1-2, with 7 bases identical to TRBD1. There are 16 residues in the CDR3. V lost 1 base and J lost 5; bases outside the gene matches: 13. In germline, CDR1 is GTSNPN, CDR2 SVGIG (reference sequence).

J is TRBJ2-6 and V is TRBV9; TRBD1 agrees at 9 bases. CDR1 and CDR2 (germline): SGDLS, YYNGEE. V lost 0 bases, J lost 2 bases, and 0 bases stayed unmatched. This CDR3 region has 16 residues. In DNA, the CDR3 is TGTGCCAGCAGCGTAGGACAGGGGGCTGGGGCCAACGTCCTGACTTTC. This encodes CASSVGQGAGANVLTF.

This clonotype was observed a handful of times. The gene calls are TRBV27 and TRBJ2-7; weak D call: TRBD2 (5 bases). Trimming removed 5 bases from V and 2 bases from J, with 13 bases in between. The CDR3 contains 14 residues. The germline V gene has CDR1 MNHEY and CDR2 SMNVEV (reference sequence). CDR3 amino acids: CASSPEGGPYEQYF. For the CDR3, the DNA is TGTGCCAGCAGTCCCGAGGGCGGCCCCTACGAGCAGTACTTC.

This chain connects TRBV20-1 to TRBJ2-3, with D perhaps matching TRBD2 (6 bases). V dropped 6 bases and J dropped 2 bases, with 15 bases sitting between them. The CDR3 has 14 residues. Germline CDR1 DFQATT, CDR2 SNEGSKA (reference sequence). In nucleotides, the CDR3 is TGCAGTGCCGAAACGGGACTTCACACAGATACGCAGTATTTT. This encodes CSAETGLHTDTQYF.

This clonotype was picked up a small number of times. The chain joins TRBV15 to TRBJ2-6; 10 bases are a match to TRBD1. Germline values: CDR1 LNHNV, CDR2 YYDKDF (reference sequence). This CDR3 contains 18 residues. J gave up 4 bases and V 2 bases, and 8 bases lay outside the gene matches. The CDR3 sequence: CATSRQDRGASGANVLTF. CDR3 nucleotides: TGTGCCACCAGCAGACAGGACAGGGGGGCGTCCGGGGCCAACGTCCTGACTTTC.

The chain links TRBV7-2 to TRBJ1-6; 8 positions match TRBD1. The CDR3 consists of 15 residues. The V segment lost 5 bases and the J segment 9 bases; nucleotides outside the gene matches: 9. From germline, CDR1 is SGHTA and CDR2 FQGNSA. The CDR3 DNA follows: TGTGCCAGCAGCCCGGAGACAGGGGTGGGTTCACCCCTCCACTTT. Amino acids: CASSPETGVGSPLHF.

Only a few counts were recorded for this clonotype. The rearrangement links TRBV15 to TRBJ2-5; either TRBD1 or TRBD2 may supply D (6 bases each). Trimming stripped 6 bases from V and 2 bases from J, with 16 bases between. Germline assignment: CDR1 LNHNV and CDR2 YYDKDF (reference sequence). There are 15 residues in the CDR3. Here the CDR3 reads CATSYPGAEQETQYF. The DNA of the CDR3 is TGTGCCACCAGTTATCCGGGGGCCGAACAAGAGACCCAGTACTTC.

Written as DNA, the CDR3 is TGTGCCAGCAGCGTAGACGGGCTAGCGGTCACAGATACGCAGTATTTT. It specifies CASSVDGLAVTDTQYF. The chain combines TRBV9 with TRBJ2-3; 7 bases line up with TRBD2. Germline assignment: CDR1 SGDLS and CDR2 YYNGEE. J was trimmed by 2 bases and V by 0 bases; bases with no gene match: 6. The CDR3 extends over 16 amino acids. Looking up the rest from reference TRBV9 and TRBJ2-3 gives the full variable domain: DSGVTQTPKHLITATGQRVTLRCSPRSGDLSVYWYQQSLDQGLQFLIQYYNGEERAKGNILERFSAQQFPDLHSELNLSSLELGDSALYFCASSVDGLAVTDTQYFGPGTRLTVL.

The chain links TRBV18 to TRBJ2-1, with 9 bases that match TRBD1. CDR1 and CDR2 from the germline V gene are KGHSH and LQKENI. The junction had 10 bases not matched to a gene; V was cut back by 0 bases and J by 10 bases. The CDR3 is made up of 16 amino acids. CDR3 nucleotide sequence: TGTGCCAGCTCACCACCGCAGGGACAGGGTATACACGAGCAGTTCTTC. It is translated as CASSPPQGQGIHEQFF.

The sample holds many counts of this clonotype. The chain uses TRBV7-2 and TRBJ1-2; possible D gene TRBD1, 5 bases. The germline CDR1 and CDR2 sequences are SGHTA and FQGNSA. CDR3 length equals 14 residues. The V and J ends lost 5 bases and 5 bases respectively, with 15 bases between them. CDR3 in amino acids: CASSPRDGLYGYTF. The CDR3, as DNA: TGTGCCAGCAGCCCCCGGGACGGGCTTTATGGCTACACCTTC.

This clonotype has only a few counts. V usage is TRBV2 and J usage is TRBJ2-7; the D is unclear. Germline V CDR1 and CDR2: SNHLY, FYNNEI. V lost 6 bases to trimming and J lost 2 bases, with 11 bases between them. The CDR3 is made up of 13 amino acids. The CDR3 spells CASRGSGPYEQYF. In nucleotides, the CDR3 is TGTGCCAGCAGAGGTTCGGGTCCCTACGAGCAGTACTTC. The full variable domain, in which reference TRBV2 and TRBJ2-7 provide the parts outside the CDR3, is EPEVTQTPSHQVTQMGQEVILRCVPISNHLYFYWYRQILGQKVEFLVSFYNNEISEKSEIFDDQFSVERPDGSNFTLKIRSTKLEDSAMYFCASRGSGPYEQYFGPGTRLTVT.

In DNA, the CDR3 is TGCGCCAGCAGCTTGGCCCTAGGGGCCGGCGAAAAACTGTTTTTT. Protein product: CASSLALGAGEKLFF. V and J are TRBV5-1 and TRBJ1-4, with D possibly being TRBD1 (5 bases). Trimming shortened V by 0 bases and J by 8 bases, and 14 bases separated the two germline ends. CDR1 and CDR2 from the germline V gene are SGHRS and YFSETQ. The CDR3 loop spans 15 amino acids.

The chain employs TRBV14 and TRBJ2-2; 10 positions match TRBD1. Looked up from germline, CDR1 is SGHDN and CDR2 is FVKESK. CDR3 size: 16 residues. V lost 5 bases and J lost 4; bases outside the gene matches: 7. CDR3 loop: CASSFDRGLGTGELFF. Written as DNA, the CDR3 is TGTGCCAGCAGCTTCGACAGGGGGCTTGGCACCGGGGAGCTGTTTTTT. Based on the CDR3 plus reference TRBV14 and TRBJ2-2, the full variable domain is EAGVTQFPSHSVIEKGQTVTLRCDPISGHDNLYWYRRVMGKEIKFLLHFVKESKQDESGMPNNRFLAERTGGTYSTLKVQPAELEDSGVYFCASSFDRGLGTGELFFGEGSRLTVL.

This clonotype turned up a few times. This chain joins TRBV6-1 and TRBJ1-1; D may be TRBD1 (6 bases). This CDR3 spans 16 amino acids. Between the trimmed V and J ends, which lost 1 base and 5 bases, there was a span of 17 bases. Germline loops: CDR1 MNHNS, CDR2 SASEGT. The CDR3 sequence: CASSEDGLGGRTEAFF. The CDR3, as DNA: TGTGCCAGCAGTGAAGATGGACTGGGGGGGCGAACTGAAGCTTTCTTT.

This clonotype was counted between two and nine times. The chain is built from TRBV30 and TRBJ2-1; TRBD2 aligns across 10 bases. The germline V gene has CDR1 GTSNPN and CDR2 SVGIG (reference sequence). The CDR3 contains 15 residues. J lost 8 bases, V lost 3 bases, and 10 bases had no gene match. As DNA, the CDR3 is TGTGCCTGGAGCCTCCTAGCGGGAGCGGACTATGAGCAGTTCTTC. It yields the protein CAWSLLAGADYEQFF. Full variable domain (rest looked up from reference TRBV30 and TRBJ2-1): SQTIHQWPATLVQPVGSPLSLECTVEGTSNPNLYWYRQAAGRGLQLLFYSVGIGQISSEVPQNLSASRPQDRQFILSSKKLLLSDSGFYLCAWSLLAGADYEQFFGPGTRLTVL.

This clonotype was detected only a few times. This chain connects TRBV7-9 to TRBJ2-1; 9 bases align to TRBD2. CDR1 and CDR2 (germline): SEHNR, FQNEAQ (reference sequence). Trimming cost V 6 bases and J 5 bases; bases outside gene matches: 11. The CDR3 spans 16 residues. For the CDR3, the DNA is TGTGCCAGCAGTCCCGCGGGGGGGTTTATTGACAATGAGCAGTTCTTC. It codes for CASSPAGGFIDNEQFF. The variable domain in full, with the rest retrieved from reference TRBV7-9 and TRBJ2-1, is DTGVSQNPRHKITKRGQNVTFRCDPISEHNRLYWYRQTLGQGPEFLTYFQNEAQLEKSRLLSDRFSAERPKGSFSTLEIQRTEQGDSAMYLCASSPAGGFIDNEQFFGPGTRLTVL.

The sample holds many counts of this clonotype. This chain connects TRBV20-1 to TRBJ1-2, with unresolved D. This CDR3 comprises 12 residues. V was trimmed by 4 bases and J by 3 bases, leaving 9 bases between them. CDR1 is DFQATT and CDR2 is SNEGSKA in the germline V gene (reference sequence). The CDR3 sequence: CSATRQDYGYTF. In DNA, the CDR3 is TGCAGTGCTACCAGGCAGGACTATGGCTACACCTTC.

This chain joins TRBV25-1 and TRBJ2-7; no reliable D call. Trimming pared 6 bases from V and 3 bases from J, leaving 12 bases between. CDR3 length: 13 amino acids. CDR1 MGHDK and CDR2 SYGVNS come from the germline V gene. This CDR3 reads CASSRPPGYEQYF. In DNA, the CDR3 is TGTGCCAGCAGCCGTCCCCCGGGCTACGAGCAGTACTTC.

In this sample, this clonotype turned up a few times. The chain combines TRBV2 with TRBJ2-1, with 8 bases identical to TRBD2. V shed 4 bases, J shed 3 bases, and the junction held 8 bases outside the gene matches. This CDR3 is built from 16 residues. The germline gives CDR1 SNHLY, CDR2 FYNNEI. The CDR3 reads CASSARAGANYNEQFF. CDR3 DNA: TGTGCCAGCAGTGCTCGAGCGGGAGCCAACTACAATGAGCAGTTCTTC.

The V call is TRBV30, the J call TRBJ2-5; D is perhaps TRBD1 (5 bases). CDR1 and CDR2 from the germline V gene are GTSNPN and SVGIG (reference sequence). The CDR3 is 18 residues long. Trimming pared 0 bases from V and 2 bases from J, leaving 22 bases between. CDR3 sequence: CAWSVLLSHPGRQETQYF. CDR3 coding DNA: TGTGCCTGGAGTGTACTTCTCTCTCACCCAGGGCGGCAAGAGACCCAGTACTTC.

This clonotype appeared once. This chain connects TRBV5-6 to TRBJ2-3; 9 bases align to TRBD2. CDR3 size: 16 residues. Germline CDR1 reads SGHDT; CDR2 reads YYEEEE. Trimming cost V 2 bases and J 4 bases; bases outside gene matches: 8. CDR3 nucleotides: TGTGCCAGCAGCTTTGAGGGCGGGGGGGCCGCAGATACGCAGTATTTT. The encoded protein is CASSFEGGGAADTQYF.

This clonotype came up a few times. This chain links TRBV29-1 with TRBJ2-3, with D perhaps TRBD1 (5 bases). The germline CDR1 and CDR2 sequences are SQVTM and ANQGSEA. The CDR3 is 13 residues long. Between the trimmed V and J ends, which lost 3 bases and 2 bases, there was a span of 9 bases. The CDR3 region has the DNA TGCAGCGTTGAGGTGACAGCCACAGATACGCAGTATTTT. Its protein product is CSVEVTATDTQYF.

This clonotype was observed a handful of times. V gene TRBV30 combines with J gene TRBJ1-2; D remains unclear. CDR3 length: 14 amino acids. CDR1 is GTSNPN and CDR2 is SVGIG in the germline V gene (reference sequence). V was trimmed by 2 bases and J by 0 bases, leaving 10 bases between them. The CDR3: CAWSLDASNYGYTF. DNA of the CDR3: TGTGCCTGGAGTTTAGACGCCTCTAACTATGGCTACACCTTC.

The chain is built from TRBV3-2 and TRBJ2-5; TRBD2 is the table's D call, not checked against the DNA. TRBV3-2 is described as a pseudogene. The CDR3 extends over 18 amino acids. CDR3 amino acids: CASSQDEATSGRRETQYF. Written as DNA, the CDR3 is TGTGCCAGCAGCCAAGACGAAGCCACTAGCGGGAGAAGGGAGACCCAGTACTTC.

This clonotype has only a few counts. The chain joins TRBV9 to TRBJ2-7; 10 nucleotides line up with TRBD1. Per germline, CDR1 SGDLS and CDR2 YYNGEE. The V and J ends lost 3 bases and 3 bases, in that order; junction bases with no gene match: 6. The CDR3 loop spans 15 amino acids. The CDR3 bases are TGTGCCAGCAGCGCAGCCGGGACAGGGGACTACGAGCAGTACTTC. Encoded protein: CASSAAGTGDYEQYF.